Presented here are 18 T cell receptor beta chains from one specimen sequenced in a study of PD-1 blockade in classical Hodgkin lymphoma. There was relapse after autologous stem cell transplantation in every patient, and there was variation in brentuximab vedotin exposure. Sequencing used immunoSEQ multiplex PCR; TCRdb keeps in-frame clones, though not all of them. The data hold about 97,000 clones, with roughly 90% observed a single time. Sequencing used peripheral blood mononuclear cells (PBMCs), obtained before the second cycle of nivolumab. These receptors originate from a human donor with classical Hodgkin lymphoma.

As for this clone: An end of the junction does not agree with germline; a read error may underlie this. This sequence joins TRBV27 and TRBJ2-1; possibly TRBD2 for D (6 bases). Germline CDR1 reads MNHEY; CDR2 reads SMNVEV (reference sequence). The CDR3 consists of 14 residues. The CDR3: CASKGGGEGNEQFF. Here the CDR3 DNA reads TGCGCCAGCAAGGGTGGAGGGGAAGGGAATGAGCAGTTCTTC.

V and J are TRBV27 and TRBJ1-2; a possible D gene is TRBD1 (6 bases). The CDR3 length is 15 residues. In germline, CDR1 is MNHEY, CDR2 SMNVEV (reference sequence). Trimming took off 5 bases at V and 7 bases at J, with 20 bases between the two ends. The CDR3 DNA reads as TGTGCCAGCAGTCCCTTAGATCGGGGGGCGCCTGGCTACACCTTC. Protein: CASSPLDRGAPGYTF.

This rearrangement joins TRBV4-1 to TRBJ1-5; 8 bases align to TRBD1. With V trimmed by 2 bases and J by 7 bases, 10 bases remained unmatched. CDR3 size: 16 residues. Germline assignment: CDR1 MGHRA and CDR2 YSYEKL. This CDR3 reads CASSQKLDRDSQPQHF. CDR3 sequence (DNA): TGCGCCAGCAGCCAAAAGTTGGACAGGGATAGCCAGCCCCAGCATTTT.

This chain joins TRBV7-2 and TRBJ2-1; D uncertain. Germline V gene data show CDR1 as SGHTA and CDR2 as FQGNSA. V was cut by 5 bases and J by 6 bases, with 8 bases left in between. The CDR3 has 12 residues. DNA of the CDR3: TGTGCCAGCAGCCCCTCCATCAATGAGCAGTTCTTC. Translating it yields CASSPSINEQFF.

The chain carries TRBV19 and TRBJ2-3; 11 bases map to TRBD2. J gave up 2 bases and V 1 base, and 5 bases lay outside the gene matches. There are 17 residues in the CDR3. CDR1 and CDR2 (germline): LNHDA, SQIVND (reference sequence). The CDR3, as DNA: TGTGCCAGTAGTATAGTACCTAGCGGGGGGACCACAGATACGCAGTATTTT. Translation gives CASSIVPSGGTTDTQYF.

This clone was observed a few times. This chain joins TRBV5-1 and TRBJ1-6; 10 bases line up with TRBD1. The CDR3 totals 14 residues. The germline V gene encodes CDR1 SGHRS and CDR2 YFSETQ. V trimming: 2 bases; J trimming: 8 bases; junction bases outside the gene matches: 1. Written as DNA, the CDR3 is TGCGCCAGCAGCTTTGGACAGGGGGATTCACCCCTCCACTTT. It translates to CASSFGQGDSPLHF.

The chain uses TRBV27 and TRBJ1-1; no clear D. Germline CDR1 MNHEY, CDR2 SMNVEV (reference sequence). V was cut by 1 base and J by 0 bases, with 9 bases left in between. The CDR3 covers 15 residues. CDR3: CASSLYPVMNTEAFF. CDR3 bases: TGTGCCAGCAGTTTATACCCAGTTATGAACACTGAAGCTTTCTTT.

The rearrangement joins TRBV6-6 to TRBJ1-4, with D hard to call. The CDR3 is 12 amino acids. The V gene's germline CDR1 is MNHNY and CDR2 SVGAGI (reference sequence). V lost 6 bases to trimming and J lost 3 bases, with 5 bases between them. CDR3 sequence (DNA): TGTGCCAGCAGGCAGCCTAATGAAAAACTGTTTTTT. It specifies CASRQPNEKLFF.

V is TRBV19 and J is TRBJ2-5; D is ambiguous. This CDR3 comprises 16 residues. V was trimmed by 3 bases and J by 1 base, leaving 15 bases between them. Germline V gives CDR1 LNHDA, CDR2 SQIVND (reference sequence). DNA for the CDR3: TGTGCCAGTAGTATCCAGATGCTGTCCTTCCAAGAGACCCAGTACTTC. As protein: CASSIQMLSFQETQYF.

The chain employs TRBV30 and TRBJ1-2, with TRBD1 matching 7 bases. The germline V gene encodes CDR1 GTSNPN and CDR2 SVGIG (reference sequence). This CDR3 region has 15 residues. V was pared by 4 bases and J by 1 base, with 9 bases of the junction left unmatched. CDR3 nucleotide sequence: TGTGCCTGGAATCTGGGGACAGCTATTAACTATGGCTACACCTTC. This translates into CAWNLGTAINYGYTF.

The gene calls are TRBV15 and TRBJ1-3; perhaps TRBD1 as D (6 bases). CDR1 and CDR2 (germline): LNHNV, YYDKDF (reference sequence). CDR3 length equals 13 residues. Trimming stripped 7 bases from V and 4 bases from J, with 11 bases between. The CDR3 reads CATTADRGNTIYF. CDR3 DNA: TGTGCCACCACCGCAGACAGGGGAAACACCATATATTTT.

V gene TRBV4-1 combines with J gene TRBJ1-5; D unclear. Germline V gives CDR1 MGHRA, CDR2 YSYEKL. Trimming took 0 bases from V and 5 from J, leaving 8 bases between them. The CDR3 is 14 residues long. Here the CDR3 DNA reads TGCGCCAGCAGCCAAGAGGGAAGTCATCAGCCCCAGCATTTT. Its translation: CASSQEGSHQPQHF.

This chain connects TRBV10-2 to TRBJ1-2, with 7 bases that match TRBD1. V was clipped by 7 bases and J by 6 bases; unmatched bases: 8. Per the germline V gene, CDR1 is WSHSY and CDR2 is SAAADI. The CDR3 contains 13 residues. Here the CDR3 reads CASTRQGENGYTF. The CDR3 bases are TGCGCCAGCACTCGACAGGGCGAAAATGGCTACACCTTC.

The rearrangement links TRBV29-1 to TRBJ2-5; 10 positions match TRBD2. Germline CDR1 reads SQVTM; CDR2 reads ANQGSEA. CDR3 length equals 14 residues. V lost 6 bases to trimming and J lost 1 base; unmatched junction nucleotides: 5. CDR3 sequence (DNA): TGCAGCGTGGATGCTAGCGGGGGCCAAGAGACCCAGTACTTC. Protein product: CSVDASGGQETQYF.

The chain employs TRBV30 and TRBJ2-1; no clear D. Trimming shortened V by 2 bases and J by 0 bases, and 8 bases separated the two germline ends. The germline V gene encodes CDR1 GTSNPN and CDR2 SVGIG (reference sequence). The CDR3 runs to 14 residues. The CDR3 sequence is CAWSPGLSYNEQFF. CDR3 DNA sequence: TGTGCCTGGAGTCCGGGCCTCTCCTACAATGAGCAGTTCTTC.

This rearrangement joins TRBV5-1 to TRBJ1-4, with a possible D match to TRBD1 (6 bases). Trimming took off 6 bases at V and 5 bases at J, with 14 bases between the two ends. Germline V gene data show CDR1 as SGHRS and CDR2 as YFSETQ. The CDR3 extends over 14 amino acids. CDR3: CASTIGDMNEKLFF. The CDR3 DNA reads TGCGCCAGCACCATTGGGGACATGAATGAAAAACTGTTTTTT.

V is TRBV6-4 and J is TRBJ2-2; D is possibly TRBD1 or TRBD2 (6 bases each). Trimming took 2 bases from V and 8 from J, leaving 15 bases between them. The germline V gene has CDR1 MRHNA and CDR2 SNTAGT. The CDR3 length is 15 residues. As DNA, the CDR3 is TGTGCCAGCAGTGACAAGCCGGGGGCATCTGGGGAGCTGTTTTTT. Translating gives CASSDKPGASGELFF.

The chain links TRBV5-6 to TRBJ1-1, with 7 bases identical to TRBD1. CDR3 length equals 17 residues. Germline assignment: CDR1 SGHDT and CDR2 YYEEEE. V shed 1 base, J shed 0 bases, and the junction held 9 bases outside the gene matches. The CDR3 DNA reads TGTGCCAGCAGCTTGATGTTTAGGGACAGCCTGAACACTGAAGCTTTCTTT. Translated, it gives CASSLMFRDSLNTEAFF.